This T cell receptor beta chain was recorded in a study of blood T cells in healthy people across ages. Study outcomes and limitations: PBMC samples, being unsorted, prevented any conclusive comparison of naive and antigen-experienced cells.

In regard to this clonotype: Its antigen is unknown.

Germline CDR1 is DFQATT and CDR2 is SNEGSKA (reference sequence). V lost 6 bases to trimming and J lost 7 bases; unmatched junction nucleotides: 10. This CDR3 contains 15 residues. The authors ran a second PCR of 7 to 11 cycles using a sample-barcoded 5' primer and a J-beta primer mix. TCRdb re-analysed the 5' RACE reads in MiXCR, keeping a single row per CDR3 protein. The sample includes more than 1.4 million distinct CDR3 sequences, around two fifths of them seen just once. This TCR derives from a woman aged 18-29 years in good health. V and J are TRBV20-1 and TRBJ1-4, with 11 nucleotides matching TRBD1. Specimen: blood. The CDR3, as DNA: TGCAGTGCCACTCGGACAGGGGGCGTTTTTGAAAAACTGTTTTTT. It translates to CSATRTGGVFEKLFF.